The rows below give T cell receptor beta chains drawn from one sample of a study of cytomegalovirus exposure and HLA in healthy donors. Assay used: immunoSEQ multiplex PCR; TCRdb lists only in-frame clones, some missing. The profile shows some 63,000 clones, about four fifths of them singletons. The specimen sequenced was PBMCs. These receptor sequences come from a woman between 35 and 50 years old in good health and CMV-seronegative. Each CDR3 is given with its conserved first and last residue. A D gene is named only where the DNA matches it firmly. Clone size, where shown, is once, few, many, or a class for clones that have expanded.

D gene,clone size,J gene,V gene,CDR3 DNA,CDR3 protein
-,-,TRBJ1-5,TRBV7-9,TGTGCCAGCAGCTCAACAAGTCGACAGTACGGCGATGGCAATCAGCCCCAGCATTTT,CASSSTSRQYGDGNQPQHF
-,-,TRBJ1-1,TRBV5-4,TGTGCCAGCAGCTCTAATACAGGGATGGGGGACACTGAAGCTTTCTTT,CASSSNTGMGDTEAFF
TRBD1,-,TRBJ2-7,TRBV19,TGTGCCAGTAGTCCTGGGACAGGGAATTTTTACGAGCAGTACTTC,CASSPGTGNFYEQYF
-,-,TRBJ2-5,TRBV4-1,TGCGCCAGCAGCCAAGGGCGTAGGTACTATCAAGAGACCCAGTACTTC,CASSQGRRYYQETQYF
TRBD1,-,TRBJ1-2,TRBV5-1,TGCGCCAGCAGGGGGGACAGTGACCGGTACACCTTC,CASRGDSDRYTF
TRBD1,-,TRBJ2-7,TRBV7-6,TGTGCCAGCAGCAGGACAGGGGGCGGCTACGAGCAGTACTTC,CASSRTGGGYEQYF
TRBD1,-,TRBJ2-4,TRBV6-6,TGTGCCAGCAGTTCACAGGGGAAAGCCAAAAACATTCAGTACTTC,CASSSQGKAKNIQYF
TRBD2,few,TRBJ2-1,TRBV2,TGTGCCAGCAGCGCCTCGATGAATGCGCGGGAGAACAATGAGCAGTTCTTC,CASSASMNARENNEQFF
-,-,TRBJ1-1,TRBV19,TGTGCCAGTGCCCAGGGGTTGAACACTGAAGCTTTCTTT,CASAQGLNTEAFF
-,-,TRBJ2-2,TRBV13,TGTGCCAGCAGCTTCGCCCAGACTAGCGGGGAGCTGTTTTTT,CASSFAQTSGELFF
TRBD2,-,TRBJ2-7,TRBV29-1,TGCAGCGTTGCTGGTAAGAGCGGGAGCTACGAGCAGTACTTC,CSVAGKSGSYEQYF
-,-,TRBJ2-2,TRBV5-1,TGCGCCAGCAGCCACAGGGATAACACCGGGGAGCTGTTTTTT,CASSHRDNTGELFF
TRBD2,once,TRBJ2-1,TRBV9,TGTGCCAGCAGCTCTAGGGCCTTTAGCGGGAGCTCCTACAATGAGCAGTTCTTC,CASSSRAFSGSSYNEQFF
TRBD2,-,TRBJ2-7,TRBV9,TGTGCCAGCAGCGTTGGCCCCCTAGCGGGGAGTCTCTACGAGCAGTACTTC,CASSVGPLAGSLYEQYF
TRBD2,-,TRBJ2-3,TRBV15,TGTGCCACCAGCAATGCGGGGGAGGCTAGCGGGATTACAGATACGCAGTATTTT,CATSNAGEASGITDTQYF
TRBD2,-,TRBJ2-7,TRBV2,TGTGCCAGCAGATTTGGGACTAGCGGGAGAGACGAGCAGTACTTC,CASRFGTSGRDEQYF
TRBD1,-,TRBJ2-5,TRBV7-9,TGTGCCAGCAGCCCAAACGACAGGGTCCAAGAGACCCAGTACTTC,CASSPNDRVQETQYF
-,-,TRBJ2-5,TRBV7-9,TGTGCCAGCAGCTTAGTTCAGGACCAAGAGACCCAGTACTTC,CASSLVQDQETQYF
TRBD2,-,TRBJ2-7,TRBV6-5,TGTGCCAGCAGTTACTCGGAGCGGGAGGGCCAGCAGTACTTC,CASSYSEREGQQYF
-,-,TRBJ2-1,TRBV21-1,TGTGCCAGCAGCAAACGGAGCCCCGACAGGGCGCTTGGTGAGGCGGGAGGGCCCCATGAGCAGTTCTTC,CASSKRSPDRALGEAGGPHEQFF
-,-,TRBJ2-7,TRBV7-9,TGTGCCAGCAGCTCCCCCGGGGTTTCCCTATACGAGCAGTACTTC,CASSSPGVSLYEQYF
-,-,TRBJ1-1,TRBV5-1,TGCGCCAGCAGCTTCGGTGTAGGGTCGAGGGCCACTGAAGCTTTCTTT,CASSFGVGSRATEAFF
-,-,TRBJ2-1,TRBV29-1,TGCAGCGTTGAAAACTTACCCGGGGGGCTCTACAATGAGCAGTTCTTC,CSVENLPGGLYNEQFF
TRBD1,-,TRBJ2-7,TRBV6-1,TGTGCCAGCAGTGAAGGGGACAGGGCCTACGAGCAGTACTTC,CASSEGDRAYEQYF
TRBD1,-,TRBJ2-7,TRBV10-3,TGTGCCAGCGCGGACAGGGGATACGAGCAGTACTTC,CASADRGYEQYF
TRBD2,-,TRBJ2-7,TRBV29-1,TGCAGCGTTGAAACTAGCGGGACGGGGGAGCAGTACTTC,CSVETSGTGEQYF
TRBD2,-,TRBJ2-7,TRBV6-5,TGTGCCAGCTTTGGGGGTAGCGGGAGATCCTACGAGCAGTACTTC,CASFGGSGRSYEQYF
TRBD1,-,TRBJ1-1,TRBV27,TGTGCCAGCAGTTTGCAGGGACAGAAGAACACTGAAGCTTTCTTT,CASSLQGQKNTEAFF
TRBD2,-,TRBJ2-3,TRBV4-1,TGCGCCAGCAGCCAAGATGGAATAGCGGGGATCACAGATACGCAGTATTTT,CASSQDGIAGITDTQYF
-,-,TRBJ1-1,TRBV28,TGTGCCAGCAGTTTAGAAAGTCGGGGCACTGAAGCTTTCTTT,CASSLESRGTEAFF
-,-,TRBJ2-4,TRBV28,TGTGCCAGCAGTCGCAGGGACATTCAGTACTTC,CASSRRDIQYF
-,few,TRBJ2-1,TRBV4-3,TGCGCCAGCAGCCAAGCGCGCGGGGCACCCTACAATGAGCAGTTCTTC,CASSQARGAPYNEQFF
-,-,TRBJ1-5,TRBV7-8,TGTGCCAGCAGCCGAGACACCAGGAATCAGCCCCAGCATTTT,CASSRDTRNQPQHF
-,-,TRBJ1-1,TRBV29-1,TGCAGCGCCAGGGGTACTGAAGCTTTCTTT,CSARGTEAFF
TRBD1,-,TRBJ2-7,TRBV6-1,TGTGCCAGCAGTGAAAACAGGGGGTTGAACGAGCAGTACTTC,CASSENRGLNEQYF
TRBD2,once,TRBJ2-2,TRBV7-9,TGTGCCAGCAGCTCAATGGGGACTAGTGGTATGGGTGACGTCGGGGAGCTGTTTTTT,CASSSMGTSGMGDVGELFF
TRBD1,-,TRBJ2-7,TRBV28,TGTGCCAGCAGTTGGGGACAGGGGACCAACGAGCAGTACTTC,CASSWGQGTNEQYF
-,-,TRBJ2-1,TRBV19,TGTGCCAGTAGGAACCGCGGGGCCTCCTACAATGAGCAGTTCTTC,CASRNRGASYNEQFF
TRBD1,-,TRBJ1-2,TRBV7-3,TGTGCCAGCAGCTTAAAGGACAGGGTAGGCTACACCTTC,CASSLKDRVGYTF
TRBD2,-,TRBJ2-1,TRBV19,TGTGCCAGTAGTATTGCTAGCGGGAATTGGAATGAGCAGTTCTTC,CASSIASGNWNEQFF
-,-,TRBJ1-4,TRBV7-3,TGTGCCAGCAGCTTAACGGGGGGACCGGGTGAAAAACTGTTTTTT,CASSLTGGPGEKLFF
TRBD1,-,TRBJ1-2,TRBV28,TGTGCCAGCAGACGACAGGGGCCAGGGGTCTATGGCTACACCTTC,CASRRQGPGVYGYTF
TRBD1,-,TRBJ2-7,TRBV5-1,TGCGCCAGCAGCTTGACGGACAGGGGGCGGCACGAGCAGTACTTC,CASSLTDRGRHEQYF
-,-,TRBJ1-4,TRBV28,TGTGCCAGCAGTCCGGGTGGAGCAGCGGGCGAAAAACTGTTTTTT,CASSPGGAAGEKLFF
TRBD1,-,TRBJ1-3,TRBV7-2,TGTGCCAGCAGCAAGGGACAGGGAGATTCTGGAAACACCATATATTTT,CASSKGQGDSGNTIYF
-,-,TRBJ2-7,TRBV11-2,TGTGCCAGCAGTTCCCGTAGCGCGGGGACCTACGAGCAGTACTTC,CASSSRSAGTYEQYF
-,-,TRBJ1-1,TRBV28,TGTGCCAGCAGTTTCCATCCGGACACGGGGGGGGACACTGAAGCTTTCTTT,CASSFHPDTGGDTEAFF
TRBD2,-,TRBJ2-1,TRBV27,TGTGCCAGCAGTAACATACTAGCGGGAGGCTATAATGAGCAGTTCTTC,CASSNILAGGYNEQFF
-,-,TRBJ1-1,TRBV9,TGTGCCAGCAGCCCCGATCAGGGGGAAGCTTTCTTT,CASSPDQGEAFF
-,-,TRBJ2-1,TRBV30,TGTGCCTGGGGGGGGGCGAAGCGGACCGGGAGCTCCTACAATGAGCAGTTCTTC,CAWGGAKRTGSSYNEQFF